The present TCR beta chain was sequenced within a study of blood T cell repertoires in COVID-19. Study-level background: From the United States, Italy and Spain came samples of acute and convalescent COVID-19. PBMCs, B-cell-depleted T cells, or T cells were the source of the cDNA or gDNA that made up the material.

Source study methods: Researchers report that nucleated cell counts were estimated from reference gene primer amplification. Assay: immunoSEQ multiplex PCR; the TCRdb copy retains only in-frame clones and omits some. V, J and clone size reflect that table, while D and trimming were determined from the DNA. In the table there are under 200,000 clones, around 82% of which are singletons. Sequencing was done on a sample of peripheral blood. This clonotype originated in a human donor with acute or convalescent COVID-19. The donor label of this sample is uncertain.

CDR3 nucleotide sequence: TGTGCCAGTAGTATGGGGACAGGGGGCGCTTGGCAGCCCCAGCATTTT. Residues: CASSMGTGGAWQPQHF. This chain connects TRBV19 to TRBJ1-5; the match to TRBD1 covers 12 bases. V lost 3 bases and J lost 7; bases outside the gene matches: 7. CDR3 length: 16 residues. In germline, CDR1 is LNHDA, CDR2 SQIVND (reference sequence).